This TCR beta chain was recovered during a study of T cell repertoires in cytomegalovirus infection. General study results and limits: HLA-C-restricted CMV clonotypes gave the most frequent clonotype in two of eight donors.

This clonotype appeared many times. The antigen is not known. V shed 1 base, J shed 3 bases, and the junction held 10 bases outside the gene matches. Germline V gives CDR1 SEHNR, CDR2 FQNEAQ (reference sequence). This CDR3 has 17 amino acids. Via MiXCR, TCRdb re-called the reads, giving one row per CDR3 protein. Among around 260,000 distinct CDR3 sequences listed, about 25% were seen once. The clonotype originates from a human donor in good health (CMV status not recorded). Some clones in this sample may be carry-over from other donors' samples. V gene TRBV7-9 combines with J gene TRBJ2-5, with 8 bases fitting TRBD2. The sample consisted of PBMCs. The CDR3 region is CASSLGVSSGGEETQYF. The CDR3, as DNA: TGTGCCAGCAGCTTAGGAGTTTCGAGCGGGGGCGAAGAGACCCAGTACTTC.